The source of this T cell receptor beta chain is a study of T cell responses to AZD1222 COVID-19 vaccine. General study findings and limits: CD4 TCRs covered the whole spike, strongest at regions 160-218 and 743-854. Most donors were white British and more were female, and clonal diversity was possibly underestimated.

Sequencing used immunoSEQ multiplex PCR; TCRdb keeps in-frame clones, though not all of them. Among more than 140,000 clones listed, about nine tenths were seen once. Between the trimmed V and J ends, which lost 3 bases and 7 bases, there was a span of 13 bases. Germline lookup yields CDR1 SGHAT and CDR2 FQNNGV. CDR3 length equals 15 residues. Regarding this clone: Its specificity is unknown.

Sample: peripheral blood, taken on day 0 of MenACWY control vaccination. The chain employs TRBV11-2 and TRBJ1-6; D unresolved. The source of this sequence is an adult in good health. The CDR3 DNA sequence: TGTGCCAGCAGCTTCTTGGGTACCCTCAATTCACCCCTCCACTTT. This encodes CASSFLGTLNSPLHF.